Following are 28 T cell receptor beta chains from one sample sequenced in a study of T cells expressing NK-cell markers. Using the 5' RACE reads, TCRdb records one entry per CDR3 protein without DNA. The sample totals 200,000 to 300,000 distinct CDR3 sequences; its top ten clones hold about 0.39%. Material: blood T cells: a sorted CD56 or NKG2C T cell subset, CD4+ or CD8+ T cells, or bulk PBMC T cells (not recorded which). These receptor sequences come from a man aged 18 to 29 in good health.

This chain uses TRBV5-1 with TRBJ2-1. This CDR3 comprises 17 residues. Germline lookup yields CDR1 SGHRS and CDR2 YFSETQ. CDR3 protein: CASSLGVTGAPYNEQFF. The full variable domain, its missing parts supplied by reference TRBV5-1 and TRBJ2-1, is KAGVTQTPRYLIKTRGQQVTLSCSPISGHRSVSWYQQTPGQGLQFLFEYFSETQRNKGNFPGRFSGRQFSNSRSEMNVSTLELGDSALYLCASSLGVTGAPYNEQFFGPGTRLTVL.

The V gene is TRBV4-1, the J gene TRBJ2-7; TCRdb selects TRBD1, and the lack of DNA leaves this call unchecked. Germline V gene data show CDR1 as MGHRA and CDR2 as YSYEKL. CDR3 length: 15 amino acids. The CDR3 protein is CASSQEEQGFYEQYF.

The chain couples TRBV12-3 or TRBV12-4 to TRBJ2-7; the TCRdb D gene call, TRBD1, has no DNA to confirm it. This CDR3 is built from 14 residues. CDR3 in amino acids: CASSLGKGSYEQYF.

This chain links TRBV20-1 with TRBJ2-6; TCRdb calls TRBD1, which cannot be checked without DNA. The CDR3 has 17 amino acids. CDR1 is DFQATT and CDR2 is SNEGSKA in the germline V gene (reference sequence). The CDR3 protein is CSAPRRDRGSGANVLTF.

V usage is TRBV12-3 or TRBV12-4 and J usage is TRBJ1-3. CDR3 size: 15 residues. CDR3 amino acids: CASSLLGSGGNTIYF.

The chain couples TRBV3-1 to TRBJ2-7; there is no DNA to check the TCRdb D call of TRBD1. This CDR3 spans 14 amino acids. Germline-derived CDR1 and CDR2 are LGHDT and YNNKEL (reference sequence). CDR3 protein: CASSLRPGLYEQYF.

The genes are TRBV10-3 and TRBJ2-2; TCRdb selects TRBD1, and the lack of DNA leaves this call unchecked. From germline, CDR1 is ENHRY and CDR2 SYGVKD. This CDR3 region has 14 residues. The CDR3 reads CAIGREGSTGELFF.

The chain recombines TRBV6-5 with TRBJ2-7; TCRdb proposes TRBD2, but this gene call is untestable without DNA. Germline CDR1 reads MNHEY; CDR2 reads SVGAGI. The CDR3 has 17 residues. CDR3 sequence reads: CASSYGRGLAGGGEQYF.

The genes are TRBV5-1 and TRBJ2-5. The germline gives CDR1 SGHRS, CDR2 YFSETQ. The CDR3 runs to 13 residues. The CDR3 spells CASSGGYQETQYF.

V gene TRBV7-2 combines with J gene TRBJ2-3. CDR1 and CDR2 (germline): SGHTA, FQGNSA. The CDR3 has 15 amino acids. The CDR3 spells CASSLARYSTDTQYF.

The rearrangement joins TRBV5-1 to TRBJ2-5. This CDR3 is built from 13 residues. CDR1 and CDR2 from the germline V gene are SGHRS and YFSETQ. This chain's CDR3 is CASSPRLRETQYF.

This chain uses TRBV20-1 with TRBJ2-7; absent DNA, TCRdb's TRBD1 call cannot be checked. The length of the CDR3 is 13 residues. Per germline, CDR1 DFQATT and CDR2 SNEGSKA (reference sequence). CDR3 loop: CSVIQARSYEQYF.

The V and J genes are TRBV15 and TRBJ1-5; no DNA is available, so the TRBD1 call from TCRdb remains unchecked. Germline-derived CDR1 and CDR2 are LNHNV and YYDKDF (reference sequence). This CDR3 is 15 amino acids long. CDR3 region: CATSRDRDNNQPQHF.

CDR3 protein: CASSLEFQETQYF. The chain employs TRBV5-4 and TRBJ2-5. The CDR3 spans 13 residues. Germline-derived CDR1 and CDR2 are SGHNT and YYREEE (reference sequence).

CDR3: CASSPKPARGNSEAFF. This sequence joins TRBV5-5 and TRBJ1-1. The CDR3 consists of 16 residues. Per the germline V gene, CDR1 is SGHKS and CDR2 is YYEKEE (reference sequence).

The V gene is TRBV7-2, the J gene TRBJ2-7; without DNA, the TCRdb call of TRBD1 cannot be checked. The CDR3 sequence is 15 residues long. Germline CDR1 and CDR2: SGHTA and FQGNSA. CDR3 in amino acids: CASRYRTGSSYEQYF.

The V call is TRBV5-1, the J call TRBJ2-1; there is no DNA to check the TCRdb D call of TRBD2. This CDR3 comprises 17 residues. The V gene's germline CDR1 is SGHRS and CDR2 YFSETQ. The CDR3 is CASSLETGLAGTNEQFF.

This chain uses TRBV9 with TRBJ2-2. CDR1 SGDLS and CDR2 YYNGEE come from the germline V gene. This CDR3 comprises 15 residues. CDR3 protein: CASSVAVGDTGELFF.

The chain links TRBV6-2 or TRBV6-3 to TRBJ2-7; TCRdb reports TRBD1, a call that lacks DNA to check it against. Germline V gene sequence: CDR1 MNHEY, CDR2 SVGEGT. This CDR3 region has 13 residues. CDR3: CASSSGFPVEQYF.

The V and J genes are TRBV7-6 and TRBJ1-5. Germline-derived CDR1 and CDR2 are SGHVS and FNYEAQ. The CDR3 sequence is 14 residues long. CDR3 region: CASSLVAVDQPQHF.

The chain combines TRBV5-5 with TRBJ2-5; the D call from TCRdb, TRBD2, cannot be confirmed without DNA. CDR1 SGHKS and CDR2 YYEKEE come from the germline V gene (reference sequence). The CDR3 has 13 amino acids. CDR3 in amino acids: CASTRGGRETQYF.

This rearrangement joins TRBV7-7 to TRBJ2-2. This CDR3 is built from 14 residues. Per germline, CDR1 SSHAT and CDR2 FNYEAQ (reference sequence). CDR3 residues: CASSRRTNTGELFF.

The CDR3 reads CASSFSGTSSPDTQYF. The chain joins TRBV5-6 to TRBJ2-3; TCRdb returns TRBD2, unconfirmable since there is no DNA. The CDR3 is 16 residues long. CDR1 is SGHDT and CDR2 is YYEEEE in the germline V gene.

V gene TRBV19 combines with J gene TRBJ2-1; TCRdb reports TRBD2, a call that lacks DNA to check it against. CDR3 length: 14 amino acids. Germline V gene lookup returns CDR1 LNHDA and CDR2 SQIVND (reference sequence). The CDR3 loop is CASTLAGASNEQFF.

The chain carries TRBV19 and TRBJ1-1; the D call of TRBD1 rests on TCRdb alone, since no DNA is present to check it. The CDR3 extends over 12 amino acids. CDR1 is LNHDA and CDR2 is SQIVND in the germline V gene (reference sequence). The CDR3 loop is CASTPGGREAFF.

The chain couples TRBV10-2 to TRBJ1-6; no DNA is available, so the TRBD1 call from TCRdb remains unchecked. The CDR3 consists of 17 residues. Germline CDR1 reads WSHSY; CDR2 reads SAAADI. CDR3: CASSESWDSSYNSPLHF.

The rearrangement links TRBV12-3 or TRBV12-4 to TRBJ1-2; the TRBD1 assignment by TCRdb is unverifiable without DNA. This CDR3 spans 16 amino acids. This chain's CDR3 is CASDSGQGRTNYGYTF.

The chain links TRBV11-3 to TRBJ2-1; TCRdb proposes TRBD2, but this gene call is untestable without DNA. CDR1 is SGHNT and CDR2 is YENEEA in the germline V gene. The CDR3 is made up of 15 amino acids. The CDR3 reads CASSLSGTSPHEQFF.